The 21 T cell receptor beta chains below come from one sample, sequenced in a study of cytomegalovirus exposure and HLA in healthy donors. A multiplex PCR was run with 60 Vbeta primers and 13 Jbeta primers. Data came from immunoSEQ multiplex PCR; TCRdb stores just in-frame clones and leaves some out. The table shows about 200,000 clones, with 82% occurring only once. Sample: PBMCs. All receptors derive from a woman in her thirties or forties in good health and CMV-seronegative.

The chain employs TRBV4-1 and TRBJ2-2; D is unresolved. The V gene's germline CDR1 is MGHRA and CDR2 YSYEKL. V lost 1 base to trimming and J lost 4 bases, with 10 bases between them. CDR3 length equals 15 residues. This CDR3 reads CASSQASRTTGELFF. The CDR3 DNA reads as TGCGCCAGCAGCCAAGCTAGTCGCACCACCGGGGAGCTGTTTTTT.

A note on this clone: It is unclear where the CDR3 begins or ends on the DNA, so no DNA is shown, and the CDR3 is as TCRdb lists it. The V and J genes are TRBV9 and TRBJ2-1; the table calls TRBD2, which could not be checked here. The CDR3 contains 13 residues when both ends are counted. Germline CDR1 SGDLS, CDR2 YYNGEE. The CDR3 protein is CASSVAPGAVEFF.

CDR3 sequence reads: CASSRGGAVGRNHGYTF. CDR3 sequence (DNA): TGTGCCAGCAGCCGGGGAGGCGCCGTGGGGCGGAACCATGGCTACACCTTC. The rearrangement uses TRBV7-9 and TRBJ1-2; a possible D gene is TRBD1 (5 bases). The CDR3 spans 17 residues. Germline V CDR1 and CDR2: SEHNR, FQNEAQ (reference sequence). The germline V and J ends were trimmed by 5 bases and 6 bases, with 25 bases remaining between them. Looking up the rest from reference TRBV7-9 and TRBJ1-2 gives the full variable domain: DTGVSQNPRHKITKRGQNVTFRCDPISEHNRLYWYRQTLGQGPEFLTYFQNEAQLEKSRLLSDRFSAERPKGSFSTLEIQRTEQGDSAMYLCASSRGGAVGRNHGYTFGSGTRLTVV.

This clone has just a few counts. J is TRBJ1-2 and V is TRBV27; D might be TRBD1 (5 bases). The CDR3 length is 15 residues. Germline CDR1 is MNHEY and CDR2 is SMNVEV (reference sequence). V dropped 3 bases and J dropped 7 bases, with 18 bases sitting between them. In DNA form, the CDR3 reads TGTGCCAGCAGTTTTATTGTGACAGACCTGAGTGGCTACACCTTC. Its translation: CASSFIVTDLSGYTF.

This rearrangement joins TRBV27 to TRBJ2-1; 8 bases align to TRBD2. V shed 3 bases and J 5 bases; nucleotides not matched to a gene: 9. The CDR3 totals 16 residues. Germline lookup yields CDR1 MNHEY and CDR2 SMNVEV (reference sequence). As DNA, the CDR3 is TGTGCCAGCAGTTTTTTGCGGGAGGCCGTAAACAATGAGCAGTTCTTC. Amino acid sequence: CASSFLREAVNNEQFF.

Only a few counts were recorded for this clone. The chain is built from TRBV11-2 and TRBJ2-2; tentative D call: TRBD2 (6 bases). This CDR3 contains 15 residues. Trimming left V 4 bases short and J 3 bases short, with 12 bases between. Germline V gene sequence: CDR1 SGHAT, CDR2 FQNNGV. CDR3 nucleotides: TGTGCCAGCAGCTCCCGGGGGTCCGACACCGGGGAGCTGTTTTTT. Encoded protein: CASSSRGSDTGELFF.

V and J are TRBV23-1 and TRBJ1-4; D remains ambiguous. TRBV23-1 is noted as an ORF with a role that remains uncertain. CDR3 size: 13 residues. V lost 7 bases and J lost 6, with 12 bases in between. The chain's CDR3 is CASIPPNDEKLFF. In DNA, the CDR3 is TGCGCCAGCATCCCTCCTAATGATGAAAAACTGTTTTTT.

This clone is labeled as medium-sized. The genes are TRBV27 and TRBJ2-7; 8 bases fit TRBD1. Germline CDR1 reads MNHEY; CDR2 reads SMNVEV (reference sequence). The CDR3 sequence is 16 residues long. Germline trimming cut 6 bases from V and 3 bases from J; bases unmatched to any gene: 13. The CDR3 protein is CASRPNPGTGDYEQYF. The CDR3, as DNA: TGTGCCAGCAGACCCAATCCCGGGACAGGAGACTACGAGCAGTACTTC.

The genes are TRBV10-3 and TRBJ1-4, with unresolved D. Between the trimmed V and J ends, which lost 2 bases and 5 bases, there was a span of 9 bases. Germline values: CDR1 ENHRY, CDR2 SYGVKD. The CDR3 has 14 residues. The CDR3 sequence: CAISEVAGNEKLFF. The CDR3 DNA is TGTGCCATCAGTGAGGTCGCGGGAAATGAAAAACTGTTTTTT.

This chain connects TRBV19 to TRBJ1-5; TRBD1 aligns across 11 bases. Per the germline V gene, CDR1 is LNHDA and CDR2 is SQIVND (reference sequence). V was clipped by 4 bases and J by 7 bases; unmatched bases: 9. The CDR3 extends over 16 amino acids. In nucleotides, the CDR3 is TGTGCCAGTAGTACAGGACAGGGGGCGAAAAGACAGCCCCAGCATTTT. Protein: CASSTGQGAKRQPQHF.

The V call is TRBV5-1, the J call TRBJ2-1; D uncertain. V was shortened by 3 bases and J by 8 bases, with 9 bases between the two germline ends. Germline V gene sequence: CDR1 SGHRS, CDR2 YFSETQ. This CDR3 spans 12 amino acids. The CDR3 region has the DNA TGCGCCAGCAGCTCTAACTCGTATGAGCAGTTCTTC. Residues: CASSSNSYEQFF. The full variable domain, with the rest looked up from reference TRBV5-1 and TRBJ2-1, is KAGVTQTPRYLIKTRGQQVTLSCSPISGHRSVSWYQQTPGQGLQFLFEYFSETQRNKGNFPGRFSGRQFSNSRSEMNVSTLELGDSALYLCASSSNSYEQFFGPGTRLTVL.

This clone showed up just a few times. V gene TRBV18 combines with J gene TRBJ2-7; the D gene is possibly TRBD2 (5 bases). With 6 bases removed from V and 0 bases from J, the gap between germline ends came to 15 bases. Germline V gene sequence: CDR1 KGHSH, CDR2 LQKENI. CDR3 length: 15 amino acids. The CDR3 loop reads CASSSTGSSSYEQYF. CDR3 DNA: TGTGCCAGCTCGTCCACGGGATCCAGCTCCTACGAGCAGTACTTC. Together with reference TRBV18 and TRBJ2-7, the CDR3 gives the full variable domain: NAGVMQNPRHLVRRRGQEARLRCSPMKGHSHVYWYRQLPEEGLKFMVYLQKENIIDESGMPKERFSAEFPKEGPSILRIQQVVRGDSAAYFCASSSTGSSSYEQYFGPGTRLTVT.

The gene calls are TRBV11-2 and TRBJ2-7; no firm D call. The CDR3 length is 13 residues. Germline CDR1 reads SGHAT; CDR2 reads FQNNGV. Deletions cut 2 bases from V and 1 base from J, with 6 bases between. CDR3 region: CASSLTKSYEQYF. CDR3 bases: TGTGCCAGCAGCTTAACTAAATCCTACGAGCAGTACTTC.

On this clone: One end of the junction does not line up with germline, which may come from a read error. This chain links TRBV7-3 with TRBJ2-3, with a possible D match to TRBD2 (5 bases). Germline lookup yields CDR1 SGHTA and CDR2 FQGTGA. The CDR3 loop spans 13 amino acids. This chain's CDR3 is CASSLSSTNTQYF. Written as DNA, the CDR3 is TGTGCCAGCAGCTTATCTAGCACAAATACGCAGTATTTT.

This sequence joins TRBV7-9 and TRBJ2-1, with D unresolved. The germline V and J ends were trimmed by 0 bases and 7 bases, with 13 bases remaining between them. This CDR3 is built from 15 residues. Germline CDR1 and CDR2: SEHNR and FQNEAQ (reference sequence). The CDR3 DNA is TGTGCCAGCAGCTTAGCGTACACTCCCGGGAATGAGCAGTTCTTC. Encoded protein: CASSLAYTPGNEQFF.

J is TRBJ2-2 and V is TRBV9; TRBD2 is a possible D gene (7 bases). The CDR3 sequence is 15 residues long. V dropped 3 bases and J dropped 4 bases, with 13 bases sitting between them. Germline CDR1 SGDLS, CDR2 YYNGEE. The CDR3 loop is CASSGGGGFTGELFF. CDR3 nucleotides: TGTGCCAGCAGCGGCGGGGGCGGGTTCACCGGGGAGCTGTTTTTT.

The chain links TRBV27 to TRBJ2-3, with D possibly TRBD2 on 5 matching bases. The V end lost 2 bases, the J end lost 6 bases, and 9 bases lay between the germline ends. This CDR3 spans 13 amino acids. The germline V gene has CDR1 MNHEY and CDR2 SMNVEV (reference sequence). The CDR3 DNA reads TGTGCCAGCAGTTTAGATTTAGCGGATACGCAGTATTTT. Protein sequence: CASSLDLADTQYF.

The V gene is TRBV6-5, the J gene TRBJ1-5; 8 bases match TRBD1. Trimming cost V 8 bases and J 6 bases; bases outside gene matches: 6. In germline, CDR1 is MNHEY, CDR2 SVGAGI. The CDR3 is 13 amino acids. This chain's CDR3 is CASADRGGQPQHF. The CDR3 DNA is TGTGCCAGCGCAGACAGGGGAGGTCAGCCCCAGCATTTT.

This chain uses TRBV28 with TRBJ2-7; TRBD2 aligns across 7 bases. The junction had 4 bases not matched to a gene; V was cut back by 2 bases and J by 0 bases. Germline V gene sequence: CDR1 MDHEN, CDR2 SYDVKM. The CDR3 spans 15 residues. The CDR3 sequence is CASSLRSSGSYEQYF. Here the CDR3 DNA reads TGTGCCAGCAGTTTACGGTCTAGCGGCTCCTACGAGCAGTACTTC.

V usage is TRBV5-4 and J usage is TRBJ1-5, with a weak D call TRBD1 (6 bases). V shed 0 bases and J shed 8 bases, with 9 bases lying between them. The CDR3 is 13 amino acids. Germline V lookup: CDR1 SGHNT, CDR2 YYREEE (reference sequence). The CDR3 bases are TGTGCCAGCAGCTTGGACAGGGTTGAGCCCCAGCATTTT. It is translated as CASSLDRVEPQHF.

This chain links TRBV6-1 with TRBJ2-7, with TRBD1 matching 7 bases. Trimming took 6 bases from V and 2 from J; bases not matched to a gene: 10. In germline, CDR1 is MNHNS, CDR2 SASEGT. This CDR3 spans 15 amino acids. CDR3: CASSFRDSATYEQYF. The CDR3 DNA follows: TGTGCCAGCAGCTTCCGGGACAGCGCTACCTACGAGCAGTACTTC.